Below are 5 T cell receptor beta chains sequenced from a single sample in a study of vaccination and CD4 T cells after COVID-19. As for treatment: approximately nine-day PBMC culture with coronavirus spike peptide pools or control peptides (ViraFEST assay). Their antigen targets remain unknown. Oncomine TCR Beta short-read sequencing was applied to DNA from cultured CD4+ T cells. TCRdb analysed the PCR reads with MiXCR anew, one entry per CDR3 protein. The sample has around 8,200 distinct CDR3 sequences, around a third seen once. Sequencing input: cultured CD4+ T cells from blood. These receptors all come from a human donor with COVID-19.

This clonotype came up a few times. V gene TRBV12-3 or TRBV12-4 combines with J gene TRBJ2-1; the D is unclear. The length of the CDR3 is 17 residues. V lost 4 bases, J lost 1 base, and 17 bases lay in between. CDR3 bases: TGTGCCAGCAGTTCACGATATAAGCTCGGGTCCTACAATGAGCAGTTCTTC. Translating gives CASSSRYKLGSYNEQFF.

CDR3 sequence (DNA): TGTGCCAGCAGCCCTTTAACAGGGACTGGGGCCAACGTCCTGACTTTC. The encoded protein is CASSPLTGTGANVLTF. This chain links TRBV21-1 with TRBJ2-6; the table's D gene call, TRBD1, was not cross checked with the DNA. TRBV21-1 is reported as a pseudogene. This CDR3 has 16 residues.

This clonotype is medium-sized by share. The chain is built from TRBV7-2 and TRBJ1-2, with D unclear. Trimming took off 3 bases at V and 0 bases at J, with 5 bases between the two ends. Germline V lookup: CDR1 SGHTA, CDR2 FQGNSA. This CDR3 is built from 13 residues. CDR3 nucleotide sequence: TGTGCCAGCAGCTTGGAATCTAACTATGGCTACACCTTC. Amino acid sequence: CASSLESNYGYTF.

This clonotype was seen a handful of times. The chain carries TRBV18 and TRBJ2-7; 9 positions match TRBD1. The CDR3 length is 15 residues. CDR1 KGHSH and CDR2 LQKENI come from the germline V gene. V lost 5 bases, J lost 6 bases, and 11 bases stayed unmatched. The CDR3 reads CASSASGQGIVEQYF. The CDR3 coding sequence is TGTGCCAGCTCAGCGTCGGGACAGGGAATTGTCGAGCAGTACTTC.

This clonotype showed up just a few times. The chain is built from TRBV11-2 and TRBJ1-2; no definite D call. V was pared by 4 bases and J by 6 bases, with 9 bases between. CDR3 length equals 12 residues. Germline CDR1 SGHAT, CDR2 FQNNGV. The CDR3 DNA follows: TGTGCCAGCAGCTCCCGCCTCCATGGCTACACCTTC. Residues: CASSSRLHGYTF.